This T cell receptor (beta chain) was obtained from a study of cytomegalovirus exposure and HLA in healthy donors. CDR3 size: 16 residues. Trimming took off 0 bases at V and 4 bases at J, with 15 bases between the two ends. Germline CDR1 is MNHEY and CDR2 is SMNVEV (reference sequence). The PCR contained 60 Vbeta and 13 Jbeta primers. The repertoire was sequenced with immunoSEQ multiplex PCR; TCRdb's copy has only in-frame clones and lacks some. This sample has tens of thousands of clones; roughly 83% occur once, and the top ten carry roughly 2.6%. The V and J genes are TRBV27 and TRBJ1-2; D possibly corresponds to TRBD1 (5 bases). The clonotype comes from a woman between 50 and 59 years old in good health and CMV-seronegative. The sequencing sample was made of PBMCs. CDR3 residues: CASSLSIGGVPYGYTF. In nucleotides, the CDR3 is TGTGCCAGCAGTTTATCTATCGGAGGGGTCCCCTATGGCTACACCTTC.